This TCR beta chain was sequenced for a study of control samples from healthy donors and cancer patients. The germline V and J ends were trimmed by 5 bases and 8 bases, with 15 bases remaining between them. The CDR3 sequence is 13 residues long. Germline loops: CDR1 SEHNR, CDR2 FQNEAQ (reference sequence). The repertoire was sequenced with immunoSEQ multiplex PCR; TCRdb's copy has only in-frame clones and lacks some. The sample contains some 170,000 clones, roughly 94% of which appear only once. V is TRBV7-9 and J is TRBJ1-2; no definite D call. The sequenced sample was PBMCs. The receptor was isolated from a man between 60 and 75 years old with colorectal cancer. CDR3 DNA sequence: TGTGCCAGCAGCCAACGGGAGGGCGACGGCTACACCTTC. As protein: CASSQREGDGYTF.